This T cell receptor (beta chain) derives from a study of CD8 T cells in ankylosing spondylitis. Study-level points and caveats: Peripheral blood held disease-linked clones only at relatively low frequency, and these were CD8+. Seven or eight highly homologous variants made up a TCR beta motif, and this motif appeared characteristic of ankylosing spondylitis blood.

MiXCR, run by TCRdb on the 5' RACE reads, gives a single entry per CDR3 protein. The sample yields hundreds of thousands of distinct CDR3 sequences, roughly 25% seen once. Germline V lookup: CDR1 KGHDR, CDR2 SFDVKD. The V gene lost 1 base and the J gene lost 11 bases, with 5 bases spanning the gap. The CDR3 runs 11 residues. Concerning this clonotype itself: The antigen is unknown.

The sequenced sample was blood, either unsorted or a sorted T cell fraction (not recorded which). The sequence was obtained from a male donor with ankylosing spondylitis. V is TRBV24-1 and J is TRBJ2-1; D is undetermined. The CDR3 nucleotides are TGTGCCACCAGTGATTTAGGGCAGCAGTTCTTC. As protein: CATSDLGQQFF.